This T cell receptor (beta chain) comes out of a study of T-cell reconstitution after alpha-beta-depleted transplantation in children. Concerning this clonotype itself: What it binds is not known.

The V end lost 5 bases, the J end lost 0 bases, and 14 bases lay between the germline ends. The CDR3 extends over 16 amino acids. Germline V gene data show CDR1 as LNHDA and CDR2 as SQIVND (reference sequence). Preparation of the TCRbeta library involved a method that used unique molecular identifiers. TCRdb called the PCR reads again in MiXCR, with one record for every CDR3 protein. Among 450,000 to 600,000 distinct CDR3 sequences listed, around 13% were seen once. Findings and limits, study-wide: The main origin of T-cell counts and diversity one year after transplant was newly produced T cells. At around two months after transplant, the alpha-beta T cells were reportedly derived from several hundred expanded clones that came from non-depleted graft cells. Surviving recipient T cells and intrathymic progenitors accounted for some patients' high TCRbeta diversity at day 60.

The sequence came from a male patient younger than 18 who had a stem cell transplant for acute myeloid leukemia, so the T cells may come from the graft donor. The material was PBMCs, mostly from graft donor cells, obtained 360 days after TCRalphabeta/CD19-depleted stem cell transplant. The gene calls are TRBV19 and TRBJ2-4; D is unclear. The CDR3 nucleotides are TGTGCCAGTAGTGCAAGACTGAGGCTAGCCAAAAACATTCAGTACTTC. This encodes CASSARLRLAKNIQYF.